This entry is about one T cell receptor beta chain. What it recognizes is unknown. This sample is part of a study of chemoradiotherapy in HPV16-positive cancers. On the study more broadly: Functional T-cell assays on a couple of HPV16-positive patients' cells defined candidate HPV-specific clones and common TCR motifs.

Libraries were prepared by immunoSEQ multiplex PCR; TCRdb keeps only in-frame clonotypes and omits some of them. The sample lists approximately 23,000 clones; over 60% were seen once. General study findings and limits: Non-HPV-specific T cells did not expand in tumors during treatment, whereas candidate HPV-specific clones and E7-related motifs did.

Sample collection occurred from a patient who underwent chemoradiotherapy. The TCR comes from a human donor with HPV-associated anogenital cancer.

DNA for the CDR3: TGTGCCAGCAGCCCTCGATCGGATACGCAGTATTTT. Amino acids: CASSPRSDTQYF. The V call is TRBV7-2, the J call TRBJ2-3; the D is unclear. The CDR3 covers 12 residues. Germline V CDR1 and CDR2: SGHTA, FQGNSA. V lost 5 bases and J 6 bases, leaving 9 bases between the germline ends.